This is a list of T cell receptor beta chains from one sample in a study of technical replicates of blood from a few donors. Only in-frame clones appear in the TCRdb table, and some are missing; sequencing was by immunoSEQ multiplex PCR. The sample holds 75,000 to 100,000 clones, 85% to 95% seen once. The sequenced sample was T cells isolated from PBMCs. The receptors were sampled from a human donor in good health. Each CDR3 is given with its conserved first and last residue. D genes are given only for firm matches.

cdr3_nt: TGTGCCAGTAGTATAGTGCCCCAGGCGCTTGGGTTTCCCTACGCGGAGCAGTACTTC
cdr3_aa: CASSIVPQALGFPYAEQYF
j_call: TRBJ2-7
v_call: TRBV19
cdr3_length: 19
d_call: -

cdr3_nt: TGTGCCAGCAGCGGACTAGCGGCTAAGTTCTTC
cdr3_aa: CASSGLAAKFF
j_call: TRBJ2-1
v_call: TRBV11-1
cdr3_length: 11
d_call: TRBD2

cdr3_nt: TGTGCCAGTAGTACTTTAGGGCAGGGTGGTCCGCAGTACTTC
cdr3_aa: CASSTLGQGGPQYF
j_call: TRBJ2-7
v_call: TRBV19
cdr3_length: 14
d_call: -

cdr3_nt: TGTGCCAGTAGTGCTAGGACAGGGGTCTACGAGCAGTACTTC
cdr3_aa: CASSARTGVYEQYF
j_call: TRBJ2-7
v_call: TRBV19
cdr3_length: 14
d_call: TRBD1

cdr3_nt: TGTGCCAGCATCCCGGGGACAGGGGGCTTGGCCTCCTGGGAGCAGTACTTC
cdr3_aa: CASIPGTGGLASWEQYF
j_call: TRBJ2-7
v_call: TRBV28
cdr3_length: 17
d_call: TRBD1

cdr3_nt: TGTGCCAGCAGGTTTCTAGGGGGCCAAGAGACCCAGTACTTC
cdr3_aa: CASRFLGGQETQYF
j_call: TRBJ2-5
v_call: TRBV5-4
cdr3_length: 14
d_call: -

cdr3_nt: TGCGCCAGCAGCTTGGGGACTTTCACCGGGGAGCTGTTTTTT
cdr3_aa: CASSLGTFTGELFF
j_call: TRBJ2-2
v_call: TRBV5-1
cdr3_length: 14
d_call: -

cdr3_nt: TGTGCCAGCAGCCCTATACAGGGAAACATAAATGAGCAGTTCTTC
cdr3_aa: CASSPIQGNINEQFF
j_call: TRBJ2-1
v_call: TRBV9
cdr3_length: 15
d_call: -

cdr3_nt: TGCGCCAGCAGCCCAGAGGAGCGGGTCTCCTACGAGCAGTACTTC
cdr3_aa: CASSPEERVSYEQYF
j_call: TRBJ2-7
v_call: TRBV4-1
cdr3_length: 15
d_call: -

cdr3_nt: TGTGCCAGCAGCCCGTGGACAGGGGCGAGGAACACTGAAGCTTTCTTT
cdr3_aa: CASSPWTGARNTEAFF
j_call: TRBJ1-1
v_call: TRBV5-6
cdr3_length: 16
d_call: TRBD1

cdr3_nt: TGTGCCAGCAGCTTGGAATGGAGTTTGTCCGGGGCCAACGTCCTGACTTTC
cdr3_aa: CASSLEWSLSGANVLTF
j_call: TRBJ2-6
v_call: TRBV28
cdr3_length: 17
d_call: -

cdr3_nt: TGTGCCAGCGGTTTCATTTCGGATGAGCAGTTCTTC
cdr3_aa: CASGFISDEQFF
j_call: TRBJ2-1
v_call: TRBV27
cdr3_length: 12
d_call: -